Each of the 22 T cell receptor beta chains below was sequenced from the same sample in a study of shared T cell receptors in the human thymus. The method was immunoSEQ multiplex PCR; TCRdb's version includes in-frame clones alone and lacks a portion of them. The data show more than 550,000 clones, with around 87% seen just once and 0.0094% held by the top ten. These same records also appear under a second study, on human thymus T cells.

The sequenced sample was thymocytes. The receptors derive from a boy under two years old with a congenital heart defect.

The chain employs TRBV2 and TRBJ2-3; D is undetermined. This CDR3 has 13 amino acids. V was cut by 8 bases and J by 1 base, with 10 bases left in between. Germline CDR1 is SNHLY and CDR2 is FYNNEI. The CDR3 DNA reads TGTGCCAGCCTTGAGGTAGGCACAGATACGCAGTATTTT. Residues: CASLEVGTDTQYF.

The chain couples TRBV5-4 to TRBJ2-7; TRBD1 matches at 7 bases. Trimming took 0 bases from V and 7 from J; bases not matched to a gene: 7. CDR1 is SGHNT, CDR2 YYREEE, per germline (reference sequence). This CDR3 region has 14 residues. The CDR3 nucleotides are TGTGCCAGCAGCTTGGACAGGGGTCGATCAGAGCAGTACTTC. Amino acid sequence: CASSLDRGRSEQYF.

The V call is TRBV27, the J call TRBJ1-1; D might be TRBD1 (5 bases). The CDR3 runs to 14 residues. Germline V lookup: CDR1 MNHEY, CDR2 SMNVEV (reference sequence). V lost 6 bases, J lost 2 bases, and 13 bases lay in between. The CDR3 region is CASRPRQTNTEAFF. CDR3 DNA: TGTGCCAGCAGACCCCGACAGACCAACACTGAAGCTTTCTTT.

As DNA, the CDR3 is TGTGCCAGCAGCGTAGGCAGGGGGCGGGACTATGGCTACACCTTC. This gives the protein CASSVGRGRDYGYTF. The chain recombines TRBV9 with TRBJ1-2; 8 bases match TRBD1. The CDR3 consists of 15 residues. Germline V gives CDR1 SGDLS, CDR2 YYNGEE. V lost 0 bases, J lost 3 bases, and 4 bases stayed unmatched.

J is TRBJ2-7 and V is TRBV28, with TRBD2 matching 8 bases. V trimming: 7 bases; J trimming: 2 bases; junction bases outside the gene matches: 4. This CDR3 is 13 amino acids long. CDR1 is MDHEN, CDR2 SYDVKM, per germline. As DNA, the CDR3 is TGTGCCAGCACCAAGCGGGGGACCTACGAGCAGTACTTC. Its protein is CASTKRGTYEQYF.

The sample holds a few counts of this clone. The gene calls are TRBV28 and TRBJ2-7; 8 bases are a match to TRBD2. Germline V gene lookup returns CDR1 MDHEN and CDR2 SYDVKM. V trimming: 4 bases; J trimming: 2 bases; junction bases outside the gene matches: 4. The CDR3 consists of 14 residues. CDR3 in amino acids: CASSYSGIPYEQYF. In nucleotides, the CDR3 is TGTGCCAGCAGTTATAGCGGGATACCCTACGAGCAGTACTTC.

The rearrangement uses TRBV11-2 and TRBJ1-4, with TRBD1 matching 7 bases. In germline, CDR1 is SGHAT, CDR2 FQNNGV. The CDR3 is 14 residues long. V shed 5 bases, J shed 6 bases, and the junction held 6 bases outside the gene matches. CDR3 bases: TGTGCCAGCAGCCGAATTGGGACAGATGAAAAACTGTTTTTT. It codes for CASSRIGTDEKLFF.

J is TRBJ2-1 and V is TRBV6-1; possible D gene TRBD2, 6 bases. The CDR3 contains 15 residues. The V end was cut by 6 bases, the J end by 0 bases, with 12 bases between. Germline V gene lookup returns CDR1 MNHNS and CDR2 SASEGT. The CDR3 protein is CASRPGLLSYNEQFF. The CDR3 DNA is TGTGCCAGCAGGCCGGGACTGCTCTCCTACAATGAGCAGTTCTTC.

This sequence joins TRBV14 and TRBJ1-4; possibly TRBD1 for D (5 bases). The germline V gene has CDR1 SGHDN and CDR2 FVKESK. This CDR3 has 17 residues. V was trimmed by 2 bases and J by 4 bases, leaving 17 bases between them. The CDR3 coding sequence is TGTGCCAGCAGCCAAAGGGCTGCGGGGCGGCGTAATGAAAAACTGTTTTTT. This encodes CASSQRAAGRRNEKLFF.

This sequence joins TRBV14 and TRBJ1-5; D is uncertain. With 3 bases removed from V and 4 bases from J, the gap between germline ends came to 4 bases. This CDR3 spans 12 amino acids. Germline CDR1 is SGHDN and CDR2 is FVKESK. The CDR3 here is CASSHPNQPQHF. The CDR3 DNA reads as TGTGCCAGCAGCCACCCTAATCAGCCCCAGCATTTT.

V and J are TRBV4-3 and TRBJ1-2; TRBD1 agrees at 9 bases. The CDR3 loop spans 17 amino acids. Germline loops: CDR1 LGHNA, CDR2 YSLEER. With V trimmed by 3 bases and J by 7 bases, 15 bases remained unmatched. The CDR3 region has the DNA TGCGCCAGCAGCCAGGGATATTTTGGGACAGGGATCGGTGGCTACACCTTC. Amino acids: CASSQGYFGTGIGGYTF.

This chain uses TRBV11-2 with TRBJ1-5; tentative D call: TRBD1 (6 bases). The CDR3 consists of 15 residues. The germline CDR1 and CDR2 sequences are SGHAT and FQNNGV. V lost 4 bases and J 4 bases, leaving 14 bases between the germline ends. The CDR3 DNA reads TGTGCCAGCAGCTCTAACCGGGACAAAAATCAGCCCCAGCATTTT. It translates to CASSSNRDKNQPQHF. Filled out from reference TRBV11-2 and TRBJ1-5, the complete variable domain reads EAGVAQSPRYKIIEKRQSVAFWCNPISGHATLYWYQQILGQGPKLLIQFQNNGVVDDSQLPKDRFSAERLKGVDSTLKIQPAKLEDSAVYLCASSSNRDKNQPQHFGDGTRLSIL.

The chain recombines TRBV30 with TRBJ2-3; 13 nucleotides match TRBD2. The CDR3 is 17 amino acids. CDR1 and CDR2 from the germline V gene are GTSNPN and SVGIG (reference sequence). The trim removed 5 bases at V and 2 bases at J, leaving 10 bases unmatched. CDR3 nucleotide sequence: TGTGCCTGGCCCCCCCCCGGGACTAGCGGGGTCACAGATACGCAGTATTTT. Protein sequence: CAWPPPGTSGVTDTQYF.

The chain recombines TRBV5-1 with TRBJ1-1, with 9 bases lining up with TRBD1. Germline lookup yields CDR1 SGHRS and CDR2 YFSETQ. This CDR3 has 18 amino acids. The trim removed 3 bases at V and 6 bases at J, leaving 18 bases unmatched. CDR3 DNA sequence: TGCGCCAGCAGCTCCGATTTACAGGGGGCGGGAAAAACCGCTGAAGCTTTCTTT. This codes for CASSSDLQGAGKTAEAFF.

The V and J genes are TRBV12-5 and TRBJ1-1; D is unclear. Germline CDR1 reads LGHNT; CDR2 reads FRNRAP. V lost 1 base and J lost 1, with 13 bases in between. The CDR3 sequence is 16 residues long. CDR3 coding DNA: TGTGCTAGTGGTTTGGGGGCAGTCCCATGGAACACTGAAGCTTTCTTT. Amino acids: CASGLGAVPWNTEAFF.

This chain connects TRBV5-8 to TRBJ2-7; a possible D gene is TRBD1 (5 bases). The V end lost 4 bases, the J end lost 1 base, and 18 bases lay between the germline ends. Germline CDR1 is SGHTS and CDR2 is YDEGEE. This CDR3 has 16 amino acids. As DNA, the CDR3 is TGTGCCAGCAGCCCCCCCAGGGTATACGTTTCCTACGAGCAGTACTTC. Encoded protein: CASSPPRVYVSYEQYF.

The CDR3 loop reads CASSFSAGVWYEQYF. CDR3 DNA: TGTGCCAGCAGCTTCTCAGCGGGAGTGTGGTACGAGCAGTACTTC. This chain links TRBV7-9 with TRBJ2-7, with 8 bases identical to TRBD2. CDR1 is SEHNR and CDR2 is FQNEAQ in the germline V gene (reference sequence). V shed 3 bases, J shed 4 bases, and the junction held 8 bases outside the gene matches. The CDR3 covers 15 residues.

In its sample, this clone was seen once. The V call is TRBV5-1, the J call TRBJ2-7; TRBD1 matches at 8 bases. This CDR3 contains 14 residues. The trim removed 5 bases at V and 2 bases at J, leaving 6 bases unmatched. The V gene's germline CDR1 is SGHRS and CDR2 YFSETQ. DNA for the CDR3: TGCGCCAGCAGTCTTAACAGGGGGGCCTACGAGCAGTACTTC. This translates into CASSLNRGAYEQYF. Together with reference TRBV5-1 and TRBJ2-7, the CDR3 gives the full variable domain: KAGVTQTPRYLIKTRGQQVTLSCSPISGHRSVSWYQQTPGQGLQFLFEYFSETQRNKGNFPGRFSGRQFSNSRSEMNVSTLELGDSALYLCASSLNRGAYEQYFGPGTRLTVT.

The chain uses TRBV5-1 and TRBJ1-1; D may be TRBD1 (6 bases). V lost 2 bases to trimming and J lost 7 bases, with 21 bases between them. In germline, CDR1 is SGHRS, CDR2 YFSETQ. The CDR3 has 16 amino acids. The CDR3 spells CASSLSQPRGANEAFF. In nucleotides, the CDR3 is TGCGCCAGCAGCTTATCCCAACCCCGGGGGGCCAATGAAGCTTTCTTT.

The V and J genes are TRBV4-3 and TRBJ1-1; D may be TRBD1 (5 bases). The V end lost 3 bases, the J end lost 0 bases, and 11 bases lay between the germline ends. Germline V gene lookup returns CDR1 LGHNA and CDR2 YSLEER. This CDR3 is 15 amino acids long. The CDR3 reads CASSHGGSMNTEAFF. CDR3 coding DNA: TGCGCCAGCAGCCACGGGGGGAGTATGAACACTGAAGCTTTCTTT.

This clone appeared a single time. This chain links TRBV9 with TRBJ2-3, with D possibly matching TRBD2 (5 bases). Germline CDR1 SGDLS, CDR2 YYNGEE. The CDR3 loop spans 15 amino acids. The ends were cut back, 3 bases at V and 0 bases at J, with 11 bases in the middle. The CDR3 sequence is CASSAQPGSTDTQYF. In DNA, the CDR3 is TGTGCCAGCAGCGCCCAGCCGGGGAGCACAGATACGCAGTATTTT.

A word on this clone: Other DNA sequences within the sample encode an identical CDR3. The chain couples TRBV4-1 to TRBJ2-7; TRBD2 matches 12 bases. The CDR3 covers 14 residues. From germline, CDR1 is MGHRA and CDR2 YSYEKL. V was clipped by 8 bases and J by 6 bases; unmatched bases: 8. The CDR3 nucleotides read TGCGCCAGCCGAATGACTAGCGGGAGCGGCGAGCAGTACTTC. It yields the protein CASRMTSGSGEQYF.